This passage covers 26 T cell receptor beta chains from one sample sequenced in a study of blood T cell repertoires in COVID-19 (dated by TCRdb to about 2020). Receptor libraries were prepared by the immunoSEQ multiplex PCR assay. The clones in this table, taken by TCRdb from immuneACCESS, are in-frame only. Not every clone is retained; where verified, under half of the shortfall comes from an unresolved V gene, and the cause of the rest is unknown. For this sample there are roughly 33,000 clones; about 72% appear just once. The top ten hold roughly 7.4% of the sample. The sample consisted of peripheral blood. The receptors originated from a woman aged 60-75 years with acute or convalescent COVID-19.

The rearrangement uses TRBV27 and TRBJ1-2; D perhaps matches TRBD1 (5 bases). Trimming pared 0 bases from V and 7 bases from J, leaving 15 bases between. Germline V gene sequence: CDR1 MNHEY, CDR2 SMNVEV (reference sequence). The CDR3 extends over 15 amino acids. The CDR3 bases are TGTGCCAGCAGTTTATCGTCCGCCAGGGTCTTTGGCTACACCTTC. Residues: CASSLSSARVFGYTF.

The chain has TRBV2 and TRBJ2-5; TRBD2 might be the D (6 bases). The CDR3 has 16 residues. Germline V lookup: CDR1 SNHLY, CDR2 FYNNEI. Trimming removed 4 bases from V and 5 bases from J, with 20 bases in between. For the CDR3, the DNA is TGTGCCAGCAGTGGGATACCCGGGACTCAAACGGAGACCCAGTACTTC. Protein sequence: CASSGIPGTQTETQYF.

The chain has TRBV18 and TRBJ2-1; a possible D gene is TRBD1 (6 bases). The CDR3 spans 14 residues. The germline CDR1 and CDR2 sequences are KGHSH and LQKENI. Trimming removed 3 bases from V and 5 bases from J, with 11 bases in between. This CDR3 is CASSPEAGDNEQFF. DNA of the CDR3: TGTGCCAGCTCACCGGAGGCAGGGGACAATGAGCAGTTCTTC.

This chain joins TRBV2 and TRBJ1-6, with 7 bases aligning to TRBD1. Trimming cost V 8 bases and J 7 bases; bases outside gene matches: 11. Germline V CDR1 and CDR2: SNHLY, FYNNEI. The CDR3 runs to 15 residues. The CDR3 reads CASPRTGDGNSPLHF. The CDR3 DNA sequence: TGTGCCAGCCCACGGACAGGCGACGGGAATTCACCCCTCCACTTT.

This chain connects TRBV20-1 to TRBJ2-3, with 12 bases that match TRBD2. The germline gives CDR1 DFQATT, CDR2 SNEGSKA (reference sequence). This CDR3 has 17 residues. V was clipped by 3 bases and J by 3 bases; unmatched bases: 10. The CDR3 here is CSASDRTTSGGTDTQYF. CDR3 nucleotides: TGCAGTGCTAGTGATAGAACGACTAGCGGGGGAACAGATACGCAGTATTTT.

The V gene is TRBV28, the J gene TRBJ2-3; D is unresolved. Trimming took 11 bases from V and 0 from J, leaving 12 bases between them. CDR3 length: 13 residues. The germline V gene encodes CDR1 MDHEN and CDR2 SYDVKM. Here the CDR3 reads CACGTISTDTQYF. Here the CDR3 DNA reads TGTGCCTGCGGTACTATTAGCACAGATACGCAGTATTTT.

The chain is built from TRBV7-9 and TRBJ1-1, with a tentative D call TRBD1 (5 bases). Deletions cut 2 bases from V and 7 bases from J, with 17 bases between. CDR1 is SEHNR and CDR2 is FQNEAQ in the germline V gene (reference sequence). This CDR3 contains 15 residues. As DNA, the CDR3 is TGTGCCAGCAGCTTACACGCGGGGGATTTGGGTGAAGCTTTCTTT. Translated: CASSLHAGDLGEAFF.

The J gene is TRBJ2-3, the V gene TRBV5-4, with TRBD2 matching over 8 bases. J was trimmed by 3 bases and V by 4 bases; bases with no gene match: 13. The CDR3 covers 17 residues. Germline CDR1 reads SGHNT; CDR2 reads YYREEE (reference sequence). CDR3 bases: TGTGCCAGCAGCCGTCCCGAATCGGGGGGGCTAACAGATACGCAGTATTTT. Translated: CASSRPESGGLTDTQYF.

The CDR3 nucleotides read TGTGCCAGCAGCAGCACCGGGACAGGGGTTATATCTGAAGCTTTCTTT. It codes for CASSSTGTGVISEAFF. The rearrangement uses TRBV3-1 (or the pseudogene TRBV3-2) and TRBJ1-1, with 10 positions matching TRBD1. Looked up from germline, CDR1 is LGHDT and CDR2 is YNNKEL (reference sequence). V lost 5 bases, J lost 6 bases, and 12 bases stayed unmatched. This CDR3 is 16 amino acids long.

This rearrangement joins TRBV7-6 to TRBJ2-1; D is perhaps TRBD2 (5 bases). V lost 0 bases and J 7 bases, leaving 7 bases between the germline ends. CDR3 size: 13 residues. Germline values: CDR1 SGHVS, CDR2 FNYEAQ. This CDR3 reads CASSLASVNEQFF. The DNA of the CDR3 is TGTGCCAGCAGCTTAGCTAGCGTAAATGAGCAGTTCTTC.

There are a few counts of this clone. The J gene is TRBJ2-1, the V gene TRBV2; a weak D match, TRBD1 (8 bases). V was trimmed by 1 base and J by 10 bases, leaving 20 bases between them. Germline values: CDR1 SNHLY, CDR2 FYNNEI. This CDR3 is 16 amino acids long. The DNA for the CDR3 is TGTGCCAGCAGTGAAGGTCAGGGGGCGGGGGTCGACGAGCAGTTCTTC. It is translated as CASSEGQGAGVDEQFF.

Concerning this clone itself: This CDR3 is also generated by other DNA sequences in the sample. The V call is TRBV7-2, the J call TRBJ1-1, with D perhaps TRBD1 (6 bases). This CDR3 has 14 amino acids. V dropped 5 bases and J dropped 5 bases, with 15 bases sitting between them. Germline CDR1 and CDR2: SGHTA and FQGNSA. The CDR3 region is CASSLTGRGTEAFF. The CDR3 nucleotides read TGTGCCAGCAGCCTTACAGGGCGGGGGACTGAAGCTTTCTTT.

This clone was observed a single time. The rearrangement uses TRBV19 and TRBJ2-1, with 9 bases matching TRBD1. The CDR3 runs to 18 residues. With 3 bases clipped from V and 3 bases from J, the junction kept 12 bases outside the gene matches. Germline CDR1 reads LNHDA; CDR2 reads SQIVND (reference sequence). DNA of the CDR3: TGTGCCAGTAGTATTCCTCGTTTTCGGACAGGGGACTACAATGAGCAGTTCTTC. This sequence encodes CASSIPRFRTGDYNEQFF. Full variable domain (rest looked up from reference TRBV19 and TRBJ2-1): DGGITQSPKYLFRKEGQNVTLSCEQNLNHDAMYWYRQDPGQGLRLIYYSQIVNDFQKGDIAEGYSVSREKKESFPLTVTSAQKNPTAFYLCASSIPRFRTGDYNEQFFGPGTRLTVL.

V and J are TRBV2 and TRBJ2-3; D is undetermined. V gave up 8 bases and J gave up 0 bases, with 21 bases separating them. Germline CDR1 reads SNHLY; CDR2 reads FYNNEI. This CDR3 has 17 amino acids. The CDR3 DNA reads as TGTGCCAGCGTCCGTCCAGCGACTCCTATTAGCACAGATACGCAGTATTTT. This gives the protein CASVRPATPISTDTQYF.

The rearrangement uses TRBV13 and TRBJ2-3; perhaps TRBD1 as D (6 bases). The germline V and J ends were trimmed by 3 bases and 4 bases, with 8 bases remaining between them. CDR1 and CDR2 from the germline V gene are PRHDT and FYEKMQ (reference sequence). The CDR3 length is 13 residues. The CDR3 here is CASSFGQSDTQYF. In nucleotides, the CDR3 is TGTGCCAGCAGCTTCGGACAGTCAGATACGCAGTATTTT.

This clone was recorded once. The J gene is TRBJ2-1, the V gene TRBV29-1; TRBD2 matches at 8 bases. Germline V gene sequence: CDR1 SQVTM, CDR2 ANQGSEA. This CDR3 contains 13 residues. V shed 6 bases and J 6 bases; nucleotides not matched to a gene: 7. The CDR3 reads CSVLGLVANEQFF. CDR3 coding DNA: TGCAGCGTGTTGGGACTAGTTGCCAATGAGCAGTTCTTC.

The chain combines TRBV3-1 (or the pseudogene TRBV3-2) with TRBJ2-1; D may be TRBD2 (6 bases). Germline CDR1 is LGHDT and CDR2 is YNNKEL (reference sequence). V was shortened by 0 bases and J by 8 bases, with 17 bases between the two germline ends. The CDR3 extends over 16 amino acids. The CDR3 spells CASSQEAGSYIYEQFF. The CDR3 DNA reads TGTGCCAGCAGCCAAGAGGCGGGGTCTTATATTTATGAGCAGTTCTTC.

This clone has just a few counts. The CDR3 loop is CASSFGTGGLQPQHF. The CDR3 bases are TGTGCCAGCAGTTTTGGGACAGGGGGCCTGCAGCCCCAGCATTTT. J is TRBJ1-5 and V is TRBV27; 12 bases fit TRBD1. Looked up from germline, CDR1 is MNHEY and CDR2 is SMNVEV (reference sequence). With 3 bases clipped from V and 7 bases from J, the junction kept 4 bases outside the gene matches. This CDR3 has 15 amino acids.

This chain joins TRBV3-1 (or the pseudogene TRBV3-2) and TRBJ2-3, with TRBD1 matching over 9 bases. Germline CDR1 and CDR2: LGHDT and YNNKEL (reference sequence). V dropped 3 bases and J dropped 5; count of bases not matched to a gene: 3. The CDR3 consists of 14 residues. CDR3 sequence (DNA): TGTGCCAGCAGCCATGGACAGGGGAAAGATACGCAGTATTTT. Translated, it gives CASSHGQGKDTQYF.

CDR3 amino acids: CASSPLPDTAYGYTF. In nucleotides, the CDR3 is TGTGCCAGCTCACCACTTCCGGACACCGCTTATGGCTACACCTTC. The chain is built from TRBV18 and TRBJ1-2; weak D call: TRBD1 (5 bases). V was clipped by 1 base and J by 5 bases, with 14 bases between them. CDR1 and CDR2 from the germline V gene are KGHSH and LQKENI. This CDR3 comprises 15 residues.

The chain employs TRBV9 and TRBJ1-3; D is possibly TRBD1 (5 bases). Looked up from germline, CDR1 is SGDLS and CDR2 is YYNGEE. The length of the CDR3 is 15 residues. Trimming cost V 3 bases and J 3 bases, with 13 bases left between them. The CDR3 here is CASSGGATGGNTIYF. The CDR3 bases are TGTGCCAGCAGCGGCGGGGCGACTGGTGGAAACACCATATATTTT.

The rearrangement uses TRBV11-2 and TRBJ1-2; 9 bases are a match to TRBD1. The CDR3 sequence is 14 residues long. CDR1 is SGHAT and CDR2 is FQNNGV in the germline V gene. J gave up 4 bases and V 4 bases, and 4 bases lay outside the gene matches. CDR3 sequence (DNA): TGTGCCAGCAGCTCCACAGGGGGCGGCTATGGCTACACCTTC. Its translation: CASSSTGGGYGYTF.

V gene TRBV5-1 combines with J gene TRBJ2-5; tentative D call: TRBD2 (6 bases). Germline V gene data show CDR1 as SGHRS and CDR2 as YFSETQ. Trimming shortened V by 1 base and J by 4 bases, and 17 bases separated the two germline ends. This CDR3 contains 16 residues. As DNA, the CDR3 is TGCGCCAGCAGCTTGAGGGGAATCTCGGGGGTAGAGACCCAGTACTTC. It yields the protein CASSLRGISGVETQYF.

The chain recombines TRBV11-2 with TRBJ1-1; 8 nucleotides align to TRBD1. With 5 bases clipped from V and 2 bases from J, the junction kept 4 bases outside the gene matches. The CDR3 is 14 amino acids. Per the germline V gene, CDR1 is SGHAT and CDR2 is FQNNGV. DNA of the CDR3: TGTGCCAGCAGCCTAGGACAGGGCAACACTGAAGCTTTCTTT. Translating it yields CASSLGQGNTEAFF. The full variable domain, its missing parts supplied by reference TRBV11-2 and TRBJ1-1, is EAGVAQSPRYKIIEKRQSVAFWCNPISGHATLYWYQQILGQGPKLLIQFQNNGVVDDSQLPKDRFSAERLKGVDSTLKIQPAKLEDSAVYLCASSLGQGNTEAFFGQGTRLTVV.

This clone is a singleton in its sample. The chain is built from TRBV6-6 and TRBJ2-5; D is unresolved. V was shortened by 0 bases and J by 1 base, with 12 bases between the two germline ends. The CDR3 loop spans 16 amino acids. Per germline, CDR1 MNHNY and CDR2 SVGAGI (reference sequence). The CDR3 reads CASSYSNSNGQETQYF. The CDR3 DNA is TGTGCCAGCAGTTACTCGAACAGTAACGGCCAAGAGACCCAGTACTTC.

This chain links TRBV5-1 with TRBJ2-3, with 7 bases matching TRBD1. Germline CDR1 is SGHRS and CDR2 is YFSETQ. With 0 bases clipped from V and 4 bases from J, the junction kept 14 bases outside the gene matches. The CDR3 extends over 18 amino acids. CDR3 nucleotide sequence: TGCGCCAGCAGCTTGGGCGACAGGGTGGGATTTGGAGCAGATACGCAGTATTTT. This codes for CASSLGDRVGFGADTQYF.